This T cell receptor (beta chain) was sequenced during a study of regulatory T cells in long-lasting Graves disease. The table lists this clonotype with many counts. Trimming removed 0 bases from V and 3 bases from J; junction bases left unmatched: 2. Germline loops: CDR1 SGHRS, CDR2 YFSETQ. The CDR3 is made up of 15 amino acids. iRepertoire HTBI primers and Arm-PCR of CDR3 regions built TCR beta libraries. TCRdb fed the multiplex PCR reads into MiXCR, producing one record per CDR3 protein. The repertoire includes roughly 430,000 distinct CDR3 sequences, roughly 15% of them detected once, and around 11% sits in the top ten. Time point given: newly diagnosed GD, antithyroid drugs for less than 3 months. PBMC RNA served as the TCR library source. These data are also associated with another study on T cells in Graves' hyperthyroidism and ophthalmopathy.

The rearrangement uses TRBV5-1 and TRBJ2-7; 11 bases are shared with TRBD2. The TCR sequence derives from a woman in her 30s with Graves disease. The sequencing here drew on peripheral blood mononuclear cells (PBMCs), taken at new diagnosis, from a patient treated with antithyroid drugs. The CDR3 sequence: CASSLEGTSGYEQYF. The CDR3 nucleotides are TGCGCCAGCAGCTTGGAGGGGACTAGCGGCTACGAGCAGTACTTC. The complete variable domain, with remaining parts taken from reference TRBV5-1 and TRBJ2-7, reads KAGVTQTPRYLIKTRGQQVTLSCSPISGHRSVSWYQQTPGQGLQFLFEYFSETQRNKGNFPGRFSGRQFSNSRSEMNVSTLELGDSALYLCASSLEGTSGYEQYFGPGTRLTVT.